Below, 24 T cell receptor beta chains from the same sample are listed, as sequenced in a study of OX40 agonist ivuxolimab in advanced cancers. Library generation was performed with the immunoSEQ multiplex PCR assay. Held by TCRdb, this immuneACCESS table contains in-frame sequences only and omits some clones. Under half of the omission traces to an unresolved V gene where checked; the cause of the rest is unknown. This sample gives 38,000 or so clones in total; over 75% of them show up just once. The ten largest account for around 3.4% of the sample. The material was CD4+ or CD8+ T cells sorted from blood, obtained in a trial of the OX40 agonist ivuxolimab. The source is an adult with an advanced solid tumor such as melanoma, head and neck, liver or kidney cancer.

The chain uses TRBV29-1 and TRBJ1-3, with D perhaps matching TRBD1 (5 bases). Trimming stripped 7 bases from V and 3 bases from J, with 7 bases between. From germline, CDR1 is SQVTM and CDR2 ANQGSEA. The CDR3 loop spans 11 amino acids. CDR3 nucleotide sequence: TGCAGCGCCGGACATGGAAACACCATATATTTT. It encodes CSAGHGNTIYF. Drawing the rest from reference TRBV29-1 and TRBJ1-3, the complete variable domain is SAVISQKPSRDICQRGTSLTIQCQVDSQVTMMFWYRQQPGQSLTLIATANQGSEATYESGFVIDKFPISRPNLTFSTLTVSNMSPEDSSIYLCSAGHGNTIYFGEGSWLTVV.

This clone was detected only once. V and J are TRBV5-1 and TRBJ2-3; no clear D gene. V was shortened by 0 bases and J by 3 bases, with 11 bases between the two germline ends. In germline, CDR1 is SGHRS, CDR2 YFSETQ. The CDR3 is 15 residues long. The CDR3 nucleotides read TGCGCCAGCAGCTTGGGAACGGTGACGACAGATACGCAGTATTTT. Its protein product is CASSLGTVTTDTQYF.

The CDR3 is CASSQDEVTREHGWGTDTQYF. CDR3 sequence (DNA): TGTGCCAGCAGCCAAGATGAGGTTACAAGGGAGCACGGTTGGGGCACAGATACGCAGTATTTT. The chain recombines TRBV4-2 with TRBJ2-3; TRBD2 is a possible D gene (5 bases). The CDR3 contains 21 residues. The germline CDR1 and CDR2 sequences are LGHNA and YNFKEQ. The V end lost 0 bases, the J end lost 1 base, and 26 bases lay between the germline ends.

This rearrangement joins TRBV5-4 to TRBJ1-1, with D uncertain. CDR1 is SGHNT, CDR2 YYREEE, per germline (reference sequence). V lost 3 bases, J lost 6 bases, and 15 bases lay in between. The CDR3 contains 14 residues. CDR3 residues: CASSSPSGFPEAFF. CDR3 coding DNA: TGTGCCAGCAGCTCACCTTCGGGGTTTCCTGAAGCTTTCTTT.

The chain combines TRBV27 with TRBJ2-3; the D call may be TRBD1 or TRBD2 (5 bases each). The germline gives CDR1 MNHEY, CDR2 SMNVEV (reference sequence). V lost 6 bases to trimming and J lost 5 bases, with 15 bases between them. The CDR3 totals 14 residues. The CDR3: CASSEGTDLDTQYF. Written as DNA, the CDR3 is TGTGCCAGCAGCGAAGGGACGGATTTAGATACGCAGTATTTT.

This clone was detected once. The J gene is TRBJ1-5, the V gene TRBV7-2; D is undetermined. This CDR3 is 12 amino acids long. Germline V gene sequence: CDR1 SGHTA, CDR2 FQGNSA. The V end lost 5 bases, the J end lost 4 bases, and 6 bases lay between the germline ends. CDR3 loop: CASSDPNQPQHF. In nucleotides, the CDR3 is TGTGCCAGCAGCGACCCGAATCAGCCCCAGCATTTT.

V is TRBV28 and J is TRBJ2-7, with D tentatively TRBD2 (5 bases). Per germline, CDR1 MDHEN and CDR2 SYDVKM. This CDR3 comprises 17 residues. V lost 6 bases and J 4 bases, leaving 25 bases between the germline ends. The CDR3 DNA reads TGTGCCAGCAGCCTTGTCAGGACCCCAGGCCGGGATTACGAGCAGTACTTC. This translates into CASSLVRTPGRDYEQYF.

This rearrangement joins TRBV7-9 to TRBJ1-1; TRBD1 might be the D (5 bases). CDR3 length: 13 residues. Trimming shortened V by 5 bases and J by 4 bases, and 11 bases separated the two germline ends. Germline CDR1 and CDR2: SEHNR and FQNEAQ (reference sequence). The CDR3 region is CASSLGGSTEAFF. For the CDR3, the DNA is TGTGCCAGCAGCCTGGGGGGAAGCACTGAAGCTTTCTTT.

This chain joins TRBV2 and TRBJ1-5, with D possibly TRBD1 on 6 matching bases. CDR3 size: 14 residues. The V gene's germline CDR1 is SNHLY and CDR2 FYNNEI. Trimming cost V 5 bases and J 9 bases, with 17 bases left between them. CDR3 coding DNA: TGTGCCAGCAGTCTGGAGGGGGGCCGTGGGCCCCAGCATTTT. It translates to CASSLEGGRGPQHF.

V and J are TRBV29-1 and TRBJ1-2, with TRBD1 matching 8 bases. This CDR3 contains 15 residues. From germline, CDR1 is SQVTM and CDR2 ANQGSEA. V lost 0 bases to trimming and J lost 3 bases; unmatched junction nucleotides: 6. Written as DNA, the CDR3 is TGCAGCGTTGAAGATCGGGACAGGTACTACTATGGCTACACCTTC. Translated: CSVEDRDRYYYGYTF.

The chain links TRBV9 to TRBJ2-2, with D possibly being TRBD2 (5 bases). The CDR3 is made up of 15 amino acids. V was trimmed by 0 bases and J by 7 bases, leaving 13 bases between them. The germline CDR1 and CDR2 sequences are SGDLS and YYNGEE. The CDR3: CASSVARGPIGELFF. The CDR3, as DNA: TGTGCCAGCAGCGTAGCGAGAGGGCCTATCGGGGAGCTGTTTTTT.

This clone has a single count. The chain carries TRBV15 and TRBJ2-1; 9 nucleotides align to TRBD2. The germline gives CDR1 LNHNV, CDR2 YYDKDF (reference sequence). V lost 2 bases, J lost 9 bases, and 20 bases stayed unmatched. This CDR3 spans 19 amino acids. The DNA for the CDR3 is TGTGCCACCAGCAGAACAAAGTCCGGGACTAGCCACACAGGACCTGAGCAGTTCTTC. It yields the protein CATSRTKSGTSHTGPEQFF. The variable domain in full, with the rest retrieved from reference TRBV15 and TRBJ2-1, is DAMVIQNPRYQVTQFGKPVTLSCSQTLNHNVMYWYQQKSSQAPKLLFHYYDKDFNNEADTPDNFQSRRPNTSFCFLDIRSPGLGDTAMYLCATSRTKSGTSHTGPEQFFGPGTRLTVL.

The chain's CDR3 is CASSPSGAQETQYF. CDR3 bases: TGTGCCAGCAGCCCCTCGGGGGCCCAAGAGACCCAGTACTTC. The chain recombines TRBV11-2 with TRBJ2-5; D tentatively fits TRBD1 or TRBD2 (6 bases each). From germline, CDR1 is SGHAT and CDR2 FQNNGV. V was clipped by 5 bases and J by 1 base, with 11 bases between them. The CDR3 consists of 14 residues.

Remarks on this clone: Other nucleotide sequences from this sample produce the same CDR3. The CDR3 loop reads CASSILAGTEAFF. The CDR3 nucleotides are TGTGCCAGTAGTATACTGGCGGGGACTGAAGCTTTCTTT. V is TRBV19 and J is TRBJ1-1; no definite D call. CDR3 length: 13 residues. Germline CDR1 LNHDA, CDR2 SQIVND (reference sequence). The V and J ends lost 2 bases and 5 bases respectively, with 9 bases between them.

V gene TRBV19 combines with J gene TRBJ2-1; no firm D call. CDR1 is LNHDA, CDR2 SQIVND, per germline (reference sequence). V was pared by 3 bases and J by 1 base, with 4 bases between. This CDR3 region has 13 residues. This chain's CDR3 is CASSIGSYNEQFF. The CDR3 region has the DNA TGTGCCAGTAGTATTGGTTCCTACAATGAGCAGTTCTTC. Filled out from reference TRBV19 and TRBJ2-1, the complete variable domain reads DGGITQSPKYLFRKEGQNVTLSCEQNLNHDAMYWYRQDPGQGLRLIYYSQIVNDFQKGDIAEGYSVSREKKESFPLTVTSAQKNPTAFYLCASSIGSYNEQFFGPGTRLTVL.

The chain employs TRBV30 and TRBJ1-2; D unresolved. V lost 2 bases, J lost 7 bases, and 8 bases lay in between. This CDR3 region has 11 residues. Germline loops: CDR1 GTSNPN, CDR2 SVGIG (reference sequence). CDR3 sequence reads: CAWSQSIGYTF. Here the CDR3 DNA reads TGTGCCTGGAGTCAGTCTATTGGCTACACCTTC. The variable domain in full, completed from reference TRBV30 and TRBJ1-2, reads SQTIHQWPATLVQPVGSPLSLECTVEGTSNPNLYWYRQAAGRGLQLLFYSVGIGQISSEVPQNLSASRPQDRQFILSSKKLLLSDSGFYLCAWSQSIGYTFGSGTRLTVV.

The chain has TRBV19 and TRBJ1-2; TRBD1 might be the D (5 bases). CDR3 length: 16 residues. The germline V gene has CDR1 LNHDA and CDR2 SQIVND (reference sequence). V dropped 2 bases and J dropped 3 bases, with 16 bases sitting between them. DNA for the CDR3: TGTGCCAGTAGTATACTGAGGACAAGGGATCACTATGGCTACACCTTC. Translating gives CASSILRTRDHYGYTF.

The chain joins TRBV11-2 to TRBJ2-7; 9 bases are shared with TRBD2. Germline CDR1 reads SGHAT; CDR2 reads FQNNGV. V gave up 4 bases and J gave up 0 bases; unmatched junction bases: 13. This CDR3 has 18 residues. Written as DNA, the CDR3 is TGTGCCAGCAGCTCCTTAGCGTGGGAGCGGGGGGCCTCCTACGAGCAGTACTTC. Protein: CASSSLAWERGASYEQYF.

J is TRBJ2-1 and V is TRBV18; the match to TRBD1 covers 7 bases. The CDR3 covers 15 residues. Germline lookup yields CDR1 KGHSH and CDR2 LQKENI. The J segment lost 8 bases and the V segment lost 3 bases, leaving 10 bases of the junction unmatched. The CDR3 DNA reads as TGTGCCAGCTCACCCTTAGCCGGGACAGCCTATGAGCAGTTCTTC. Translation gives CASSPLAGTAYEQFF.

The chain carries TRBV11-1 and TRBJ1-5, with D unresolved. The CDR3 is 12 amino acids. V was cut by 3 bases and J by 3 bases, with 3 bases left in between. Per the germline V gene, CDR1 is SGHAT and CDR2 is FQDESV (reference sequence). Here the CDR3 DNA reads TGTGCCAGCAGCTTGACCAATCAGCCCCAGCATTTT. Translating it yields CASSLTNQPQHF.

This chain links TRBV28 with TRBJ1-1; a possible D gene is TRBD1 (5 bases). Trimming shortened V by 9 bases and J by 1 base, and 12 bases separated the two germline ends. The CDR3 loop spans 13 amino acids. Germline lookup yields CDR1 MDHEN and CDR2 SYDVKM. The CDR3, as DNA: TGTGCCAGTGAAGGGGTTTCGAACACTGAAGCTTTCTTT. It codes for CASEGVSNTEAFF.

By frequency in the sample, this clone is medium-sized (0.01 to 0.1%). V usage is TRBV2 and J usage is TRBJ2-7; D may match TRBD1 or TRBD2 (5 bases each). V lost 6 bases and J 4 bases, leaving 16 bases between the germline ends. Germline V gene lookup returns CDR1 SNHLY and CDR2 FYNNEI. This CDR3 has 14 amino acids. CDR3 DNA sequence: TGTGCCAGCAGAGCGACCCAGGGACGGTACGAGCAGTACTTC. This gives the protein CASRATQGRYEQYF.

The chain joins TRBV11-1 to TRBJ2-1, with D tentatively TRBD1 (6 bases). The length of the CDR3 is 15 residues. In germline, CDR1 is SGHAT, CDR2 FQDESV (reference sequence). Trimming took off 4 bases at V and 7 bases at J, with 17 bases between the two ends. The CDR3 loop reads CASSSGRTVGNEQFF. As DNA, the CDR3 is TGTGCCAGCAGCTCGGGGCGGACAGTGGGAAATGAGCAGTTCTTC. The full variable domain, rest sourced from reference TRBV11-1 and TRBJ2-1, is EAEVAQSPRYKITEKSQAVAFWCDPISGHATLYWYRQILGQGPELLVQFQDESVVDDSQLPKDRFSAERLKGVDSTLKIQPAELGDSAMYLCASSSGRTVGNEQFFGPGTRLTVL.

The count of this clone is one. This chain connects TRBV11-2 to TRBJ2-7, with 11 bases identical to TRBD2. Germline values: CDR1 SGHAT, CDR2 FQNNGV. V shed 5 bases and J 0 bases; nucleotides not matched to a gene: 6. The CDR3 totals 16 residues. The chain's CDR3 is CASSIGGLADSYEQYF. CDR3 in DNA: TGTGCCAGCAGCATTGGGGGACTAGCGGACTCCTACGAGCAGTACTTC.